This T cell receptor beta chain was identified in a study of blood T cell repertoires in COVID-19 (dated by TCRdb to between 2020 and 2021). In the study overall: The collaborator samples originated in the United States, Italy and Spain and spanned the acute and convalescent phases of COVID-19. A freely available public database, intended as a resource for researchers studying the immune response to SARS-CoV-2, is where the repertoires were released. The prospective study material was composed of cDNA or gDNA derived from T cells, B-cell-depleted T cells, or PBMCs. The samples were drawn from two sources: the first 160 participants of the ongoing ImmuneRACE study, and 1,000 to 1,500 subjects contributed by 6 global collaborators. The dataset comprised deeply sampled blood TCRbeta repertoires from subjects exposed to, actively infected with, or recovered from COVID-19. HLA class I and class II types, where available, came from metadata supplied by the sample provider rather than from assay-based typing. A de-identified subject ID, COVID-19 status, age in years and sex were almost always included in the sample metadata.

The immunoSEQ Assay, a bias-controlled multiplex PCR, was used to amplify TCRbeta CDR3 regions from genomic DNA. Regarding the original processing steps: The number of nucleated cells in each sample was estimated from the amplification of reference gene primers within the assay. Sequence reads were collapsed and filtered to measure the absolute abundance of every unique TCRbeta CDR3 rearrangement. For each sample, productive Simpson clonality was calculated as the square root of Simpson's diversity index over productive rearrangements. Here the immuneACCESS table is served through TCRdb, limited to in-frame sequences with V and J called. Missing clones are a known gap in these copies; in checked studies unresolved V genes cover under half, and the rest lacks a known reason. The V and J calls and clone size are taken from that table; D and trimming were inferred from the DNA. Across this sample there are around 460,000 clones, with around 90% seen only once. Roughly 0.84% of the sample goes to the ten largest clones.

V was cut back by 6 bases and J by 6 bases, leaving a gap of 18 bases between them. CDR1 is given as MNHGY and CDR2 as SVAAGI, both from the germline V gene. Measured from the cysteine to the phenylalanine, the CDR3 is 14 residues long. This entry keeps only the CDR3 DNA: 42 bases, framed from base 1. In Seattle, one collaborating source enrolled patients while the infection was active and tracked those patients longitudinally over the course of disease. Whole blood was collected in K2EDTA tubes by collaborating institutions according to the institutions' own protocols. For TCRbeta analysis, collaborator samples were shipped as frozen whole blood, as isolated PBMCs, or as DNA extracted from either sample type. With respect to this clone: No cognate antigen has been identified for it. Base qualities are not recorded, but no much larger clone differs from it by a single base.

Results the study describes overall, beyond this receptor: The quantity of clinical and demographic metadata differed by source and by participant and was supplied without curation.

The chain is encoded by TRBV6-9 joined to TRBJ2-7, with a tentative D gene TRBD1 over 6 matching bases. Sequenced material: peripheral blood. The receptor was derived from a man younger than 35 with COVID-19, enrolled during active disease. The CDR3 protein is CASRAGRGCCEQYF. The nucleotides read TGTGCCAGCAGGGCCGGCAGGGGATGTTGCGAGCAGTACTTC.